This TCR beta chain derives from a study of blood T cell repertoires in COVID-19. Background on the study: Material from acute and convalescent COVID-19 was sourced from the United States, Italy and Spain.

Living in 24 US areas, the participants were between roughly 18 and 89 years of age. The CDR3 contains 17 residues. CDR1 LGHDT and CDR2 YNNKEL come from the germline V gene (reference sequence). V gave up 5 bases and J gave up 2 bases; unmatched junction bases: 10. Measured with immunoSEQ multiplex PCR; TCRdb has only the in-frame clones, and not every one. This sample has 150,000 to 200,000 clones, with approximately 81% found just once. The chain uses TRBV3-1 (or the pseudogene TRBV3-2) and TRBJ1-5; TRBD1 matches at 9 bases. The source is a man aged 55 to 69 who had recovered from COVID-19. Material for sequencing was PBMCs or T cells enriched from blood (not recorded which). As DNA, the CDR3 is TGTGCCAGCAGCTCCTGGACAGGGGCGTTGGGCAATCAGCCCCAGCATTTT. It yields the protein CASSSWTGALGNQPQHF.